A single sample is the source of the 18 T cell receptor beta chains below, sequenced in a study of T cells expressing NK-cell markers. Reanalyzing the 5' RACE reads, TCRdb keeps one entry per CDR3 protein, without DNA. Found here are some 600,000 distinct CDR3 sequences; the top ten clones hold approximately 3.6%. Sample: blood T cells: a sorted CD56 or NKG2C T cell subset, CD4+ or CD8+ T cells, or bulk PBMC T cells (not recorded which). These TCRs come from a man aged 18 to 35 in good health.

The chain combines TRBV12-3 or TRBV12-4 with TRBJ2-4; checking the TCRdb D call of TRBD1 is not possible without DNA. This CDR3 has 16 residues. CDR3 region: CASSFRELIAKNIQYF.

V gene TRBV10-3 combines with J gene TRBJ2-5; as DNA is missing, the TRBD1 call by TCRdb cannot be tested. This CDR3 is built from 14 residues. Germline values: CDR1 ENHRY, CDR2 SYGVKD. This chain's CDR3 is CAISERGRRETQYF.

The chain employs TRBV7-6 and TRBJ2-3; the D call of TRBD2 rests on TCRdb alone, since no DNA is present to check it. The CDR3 spans 19 residues. CDR1 and CDR2 (germline): SGHVS, FNYEAQ. This CDR3 is CASSLALGLAGGLPDTQYF.

This chain links TRBV27 with TRBJ2-3; as DNA is missing, the TRBD1 call by TCRdb cannot be tested. Per germline, CDR1 MNHEY and CDR2 SMNVEV (reference sequence). The CDR3 is 15 residues long. The chain's CDR3 is CASSHGQTYPDTQYF.

The chain joins TRBV7-2 to TRBJ2-3; the D gene TCRdb calls, TRBD1, cannot be checked with no DNA. CDR1 and CDR2 from the germline V gene are SGHTA and FQGNSA. The length of the CDR3 is 16 residues. CDR3 in amino acids: CASSLGTAFSTDTQYF.

The chain joins TRBV11-2 to TRBJ2-7; with no DNA, the TCRdb D assignment of TRBD1 cannot be verified. The CDR3 totals 14 residues. CDR1 is SGHAT, CDR2 FQNNGV, per germline. The CDR3 region is CASSIQQVPYEQYF. Together with reference TRBV11-2 and TRBJ2-7, the CDR3 gives the full variable domain: EAGVAQSPRYKIIEKRQSVAFWCNPISGHATLYWYQQILGQGPKLLIQFQNNGVVDDSQLPKDRFSAERLKGVDSTLKIQPAKLEDSAVYLCASSIQQVPYEQYFGPGTRLTVT.

The chain couples TRBV5-1 to TRBJ2-3; TCRdb lists TRBD1, though no DNA is available to test this call. CDR1 and CDR2 from the germline V gene are SGHRS and YFSETQ. This CDR3 region has 14 residues. CDR3 in amino acids: CASRGDRGVTTQYF. Using reference TRBV5-1 and TRBJ2-3 for the parts outside the CDR3, the full variable domain is KAGVTQTPRYLIKTRGQQVTLSCSPISGHRSVSWYQQTPGQGLQFLFEYFSETQRNKGNFPGRFSGRQFSNSRSEMNVSTLELGDSALYLCASRGDRGVTTQYFGPGTRLTVL.

V gene TRBV5-1 combines with J gene TRBJ2-1; TCRdb proposes TRBD2, but this gene call is untestable without DNA. The CDR3 sequence is 14 residues long. Germline V gives CDR1 SGHRS, CDR2 YFSETQ. The CDR3 is CASSLERDMSEQFF.

This sequence joins TRBV7-8 and TRBJ2-1; TCRdb returns TRBD1, unconfirmable since there is no DNA. CDR3 length: 14 residues. Germline CDR1 and CDR2: SGHVS and FQNEAQ. CDR3 residues: CATKFRGGNNEQFF. Full variable domain (rest looked up from reference TRBV7-8 and TRBJ2-1): GAGVSQSPRYKVAKRGQDVALRCDPISGHVSLFWYQQALGQGPEFLTYFQNEAQLDKSGLPSDRFFAERPEGSVSTLKIQRTQQEDSAVYLCATKFRGGNNEQFFGPGTRLTVL.

The rearrangement uses TRBV6-2 or TRBV6-3 and TRBJ2-7. The CDR3 is 14 residues long. The V gene's germline CDR1 is MNHEY and CDR2 SVGEGT. The CDR3 loop is CASSRQASSYEQYF.

J is TRBJ1-4 and V is TRBV20-1. The CDR3 runs to 15 residues. Germline V gene data show CDR1 as DFQATT and CDR2 as SNEGSKA (reference sequence). The CDR3 protein is CSARGLGTSNEKLFF.

V and J are TRBV7-7 and TRBJ2-3. Germline V gene lookup returns CDR1 SSHAT and CDR2 FNYEAQ (reference sequence). The CDR3 runs 16 residues. The CDR3 spells CASSPFAHSSTDTQYF.

J is TRBJ2-3 and V is TRBV6-1; without DNA, the TCRdb call of TRBD2 cannot be checked. CDR3 size: 15 residues. Germline assignment: CDR1 MNHNS and CDR2 SASEGT. The CDR3 loop reads CASRTSGQRGDTQYF.

V is TRBV12-3 or TRBV12-4 and J is TRBJ2-5; as DNA is missing, the TRBD1 call by TCRdb cannot be tested. The CDR3 covers 13 residues. The CDR3 sequence: CASSLARRGTQYF.

V gene TRBV6-1 combines with J gene TRBJ1-1. The CDR3 length is 14 residues. Germline V gene data show CDR1 as MNHNS and CDR2 as SASEGT. This CDR3 reads CASSEVGGGTEAFF.

CDR3: CASSLAGGKAGELFF. The genes are TRBV12-3 or TRBV12-4 and TRBJ2-2; TCRdb designates TRBD1, a call that cannot be tested without DNA. This CDR3 spans 15 amino acids.

The chain is built from TRBV12-3 or TRBV12-4 and TRBJ2-1; there is no DNA to check the TCRdb D call of TRBD1. The CDR3 has 14 residues. This CDR3 reads CASSPWTLNNEQFF.

CDR3 sequence: CASSLLQREVQETQYF. The chain joins TRBV7-2 to TRBJ2-5; TCRdb names TRBD2, which stays unverified in the absence of DNA. Germline CDR1 reads SGHTA; CDR2 reads FQGNSA. The CDR3 runs to 16 residues.